The subject of this entry is one T cell receptor beta chain. These data originate in a study of T cell changes during pregnancy in multiple sclerosis. The V and J ends lost 3 bases and 0 bases, in that order; junction bases with no gene match: 9. From germline, CDR1 is MDHEN and CDR2 SYDVKM. The CDR3 totals 17 residues. The data were produced by immunoSEQ multiplex PCR, yet TCRdb's version contains in-frame clones alone and is incomplete. The sample contains about 87,000 clones, around 95% of which appear only once. V gene TRBV28 combines with J gene TRBJ2-7, with TRBD1 matching 9 bases. The source of this sequence is a female donor in good health, enrolled as a control in a pregnancy study. The sequencing here drew on peripheral blood, taken in the third trimester of pregnancy. The CDR3 DNA follows: TGTGCCAGCAGTTTGATCACAGGGGGCGAAGTCTCCTACGAGCAGTACTTC. Its translation: CASSLITGGEVSYEQYF.